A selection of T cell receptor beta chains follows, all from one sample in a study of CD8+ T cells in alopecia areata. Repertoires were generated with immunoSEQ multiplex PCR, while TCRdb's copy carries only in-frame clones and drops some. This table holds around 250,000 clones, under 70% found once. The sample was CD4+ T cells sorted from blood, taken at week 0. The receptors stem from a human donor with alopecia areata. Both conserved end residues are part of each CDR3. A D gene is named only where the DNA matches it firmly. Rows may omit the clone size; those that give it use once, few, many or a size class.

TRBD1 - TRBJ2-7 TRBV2 CASSPDRDTYEQYF TGTGCCAGCAGTCCGGACAGGGACACCTACGAGCAGTACTTC
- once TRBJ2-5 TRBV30 CAWTQPGEVETQYF TGTGCCTGGACCCAACCGGGGGAGGTAGAGACCCAGTACTTC
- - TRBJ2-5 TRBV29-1 CSVGSVGETQYF TGCAGCGTTGGTTCGGTGGGGGAGACCCAGTACTTC
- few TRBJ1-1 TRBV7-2 CASSLYAPWTEAFF TGTGCCAGCAGCTTATACGCCCCGTGGACTGAAGCTTTCTTT
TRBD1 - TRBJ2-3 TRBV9 CASSVRGLGTDTQYF TGTGCCAGCAGCGTTAGGGGGCTGGGCACAGATACGCAGTATTTT
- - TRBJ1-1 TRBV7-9 CASSPQQGNTEAFF TGTGCCAGCAGCCCTCAACAGGGGAACACTGAAGCTTTCTTT
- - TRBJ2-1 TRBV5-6 CASTGRHNEQFF TGTGCCAGCACGGGCAGACACAATGAGCAGTTCTTC
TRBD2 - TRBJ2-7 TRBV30 CAAYPGRVAASYEQYF TGTGCCGCCTACCCAGGGAGGGTAGCGGCCTCCTACGAGCAGTACTTC
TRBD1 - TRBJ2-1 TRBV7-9 CASLTQGALINEQFF TGTGCCAGCCTAACCCAGGGGGCATTAATCAATGAGCAGTTCTTC
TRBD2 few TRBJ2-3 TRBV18 CASSPSGGRTDTQYF TGTGCCAGCTCCCCTAGCGGGGGTCGCACAGATACGCAGTATTTT
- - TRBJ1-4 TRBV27 CASSTGPGGDEKLFF TGTGCCAGCAGTACCGGGCCGGGGGGAGATGAAAAACTGTTTTTT
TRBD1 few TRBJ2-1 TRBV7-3 CASSPGQGRDEQFF TGTGCCAGCAGCCCGGGACAGGGGAGGGATGAGCAGTTCTTC
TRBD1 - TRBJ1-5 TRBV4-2 CASSQFRDRAKPQHF TGTGCCAGCAGCCAATTTAGGGACAGGGCCAAGCCCCAGCATTTT
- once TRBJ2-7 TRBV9 CASSVGASYEQYF TGTGCCAGCAGCGTTGGAGCCTCCTACGAGCAGTACTTC
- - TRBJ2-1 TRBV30 CAWKTVGGLYNEQFF TGTGCCTGGAAGACGGTGGGGGGACTTTACAATGAGCAGTTCTTC
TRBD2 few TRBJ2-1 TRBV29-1 CSVEVGRGESYNEQFF TGCAGCGTTGAAGTGGGGAGGGGTGAGTCCTACAATGAGCAGTTCTTC
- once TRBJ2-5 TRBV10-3 CAISGGGGTQETQYF TGTGCCATCAGTGGGGGTGGCGGGACTCAAGAGACCCAGTACTTC
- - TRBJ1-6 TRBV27 CASSLYRVASPLHF TGTGCCAGCAGTTTATACAGGGTGGCTTCACCCCTCCACTTT
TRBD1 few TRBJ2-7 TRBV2 CASISDRGQAQYF TGTGCCAGCATTTCGGACAGGGGGCAGGCGCAGTACTTC
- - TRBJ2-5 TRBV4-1 CASSQDVRGVETQYF TGCGCCAGCAGCCAAGACGTAAGGGGAGTAGAGACCCAGTACTTC
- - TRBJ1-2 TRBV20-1 CSASGTGYTF TGCAGTGCCTCAGGGACTGGCTACACCTTC
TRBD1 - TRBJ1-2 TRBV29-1 CSVDRADRGIPYGYTF TGCAGCGTTGATAGGGCGGACAGGGGAATCCCCTATGGCTACACCTTC
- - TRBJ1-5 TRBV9 CASSVGLGQPQHF TGTGCCAGCAGCGTAGGGCTGGGTCAGCCCCAGCATTTT
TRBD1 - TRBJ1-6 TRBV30 CAWSPTGANSPLHF TGTGCCTGGAGTCCTACAGGGGCCAATTCACCCCTCCACTTT
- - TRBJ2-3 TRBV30 CAWNLRLTDTQYF TGTGCCTGGAATCTAAGGTTAACAGATACGCAGTATTTT
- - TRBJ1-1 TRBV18 CASSPVAKAEAFF TGTGCCAGCTCACCAGTTGCAAAAGCTGAAGCTTTCTTT
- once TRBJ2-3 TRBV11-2 CASSLYGLSLSTDTQYF TGTGCCAGCAGCTTATATGGTTTGAGTTTGAGCACAGATACGCAGTATTTT
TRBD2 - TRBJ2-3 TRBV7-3 CASSLGKLAAGTDTQYF TGTGCCAGCAGCTTGGGGAAACTAGCGGCGGGCACAGATACGCAGTATTTT